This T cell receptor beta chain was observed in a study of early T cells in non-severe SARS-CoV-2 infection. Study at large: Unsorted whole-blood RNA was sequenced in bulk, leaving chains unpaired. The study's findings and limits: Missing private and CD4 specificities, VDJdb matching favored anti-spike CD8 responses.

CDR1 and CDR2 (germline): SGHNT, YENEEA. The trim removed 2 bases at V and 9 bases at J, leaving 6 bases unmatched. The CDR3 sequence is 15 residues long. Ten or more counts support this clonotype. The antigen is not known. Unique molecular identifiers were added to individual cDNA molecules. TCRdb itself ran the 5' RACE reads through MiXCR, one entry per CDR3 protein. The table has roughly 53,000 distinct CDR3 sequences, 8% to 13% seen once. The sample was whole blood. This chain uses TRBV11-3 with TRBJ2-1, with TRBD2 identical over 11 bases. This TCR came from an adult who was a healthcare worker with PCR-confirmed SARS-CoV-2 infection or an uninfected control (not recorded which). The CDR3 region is CASSLNLAGGTEQFF. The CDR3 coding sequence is TGTGCCAGCAGCTTAAATCTAGCGGGAGGCACTGAGCAGTTCTTC.